These T cell receptor beta chains were read from a single sample in a study of control samples from healthy donors and cancer patients. Using immunoSEQ multiplex PCR, the repertoire was profiled, and TCRdb retains in-frame clones only, with some absent. The sample has approximately 140,000 clones, roughly 94% seen once. Sample: blood. Receptors were obtained from a man aged 35 to 55 in good health. The CDR3 runs from the conserved cysteine through the conserved F or W. The D gene is left open where the match is weak. The size of a clone is reported for some rows only, either as once, few or many, or as a class for expanded clones.

J	V	size	D	CDR3	DNA
TRBJ2-2	TRBV5-6	.	.	CASSLEDTGELFF	TGTGCCAGCAGCTTGGAGGACACCGGGGAGCTGTTTTTT
TRBJ1-6	TRBV3-1/TRBV3-2	.	TRBD1	CASSHLGDRAYGSLHF	TGTGCCAGCAGCCACCTTGGGGACAGGGCGTACGGGTCCCTCCACTTT
TRBJ2-1	TRBV11-3	.	.	CASSESSYNEQFF	TGTGCCAGCAGCGAGAGCTCCTACAATGAGCAGTTCTTC
TRBJ1-1	TRBV10-3	once	.	CAVGRLNTEAFF	TGTGCCGTTGGACGTCTGAACACTGAAGCTTTCTTT
TRBJ2-2	TRBV10-3	.	.	CAIRPLRAGKTGELFF	TGTGCCATCAGGCCCTTAAGAGCAGGCAAAACCGGGGAGCTGTTTTTT
TRBJ2-2	TRBV9	.	TRBD1	CASSLTGRGAAGELFF	TGTGCCAGCAGCCTGACAGGGCGTGGAGCGGCCGGGGAGCTGTTTTTT
TRBJ1-6	TRBV27	.	.	CASSSSEGSPLHF	TGTGCCAGCAGTTCCTCCGAGGGGTCACCCCTCCACTTT
TRBJ1-5	TRBV29-1	.	.	CSVGQGGDQPQHF	TGCAGCGTTGGGCAGGGAGGGGATCAGCCCCAGCATTTT
TRBJ1-2	TRBV6-1	.	TRBD1	CASSERGGGGYGYTF	TGTGCCAGCAGTGAAAGGGGAGGGGGCGGGTATGGCTACACCTTC
TRBJ1-2	TRBV4-3	.	TRBD1	CASSRSGTGGAYGYTF	TGCGCCAGCAGCCGGTCCGGGACAGGGGGCGCGTATGGCTACACCTTC
TRBJ1-1	TRBV15	.	.	CATSVVNTEAFF	TGTGCCACCAGCGTCGTAAACACTGAAGCTTTCTTT
TRBJ1-6	TRBV11-3	.	.	CASIHTPGLSSYNSPLHF	TGTGCCAGCATTCACACCCCTGGGTTGAGCTCCTATAATTCACCCCTCCACTTT
TRBJ2-1	TRBV9	.	TRBD1	CASSVGTGGHNEQFF	TGTGCCAGCAGCGTAGGGACAGGGGGACACAATGAGCAGTTCTTC
TRBJ2-5	TRBV27	.	.	CASSLITGFEETQYF	TGTGCCAGCAGTTTAATCACAGGGTTTGAAGAGACCCAGTACTTC
TRBJ1-4	TRBV3-1/TRBV3-2	.	.	CASSGGESSHSNEKLFF	TGTGCCAGCAGCGGCGGCGAATCCAGCCACTCTAATGAAAAACTGTTTTTT
TRBJ2-3	TRBV9	.	.	CASSSQGAGTDTQYF	TGTGCCAGCAGTTCACAGGGCGCAGGTACAGATACGCAGTATTTT
TRBJ1-5	TRBV15	.	.	CATSSGGPNQPQHF	TGTGCCACCAGCTCCGGGGGGCCCAATCAGCCCCAGCATTTT
TRBJ2-1	TRBV28	once	.	CASSPDSGYNEQFF	TGTGCCAGCAGCCCCGACAGTGGCTACAATGAGCAGTTCTTC
TRBJ2-2	TRBV4-3	.	TRBD2	CASSQDMALAGGNTGELFF	TGCGCCAGCAGCCAAGATATGGCGCTAGCGGGGGGGAACACCGGGGAGCTGTTTTTT
TRBJ1-1	TRBV9	.	.	CASSDRDPSFEAFF	TGTGCCAGCAGCGACCGGGACCCAAGCTTCGAAGCTTTCTTT
TRBJ2-1	TRBV13	.	TRBD2	CASSPHDGLAGVSYNEQFF	TGTGCCAGCAGCCCCCACGACGGACTAGCGGGAGTATCCTACAATGAGCAGTTCTTC
TRBJ2-3	TRBV5-1	.	TRBD2	CASSLVGNSGGTTDTQYF	TGCGCCAGCAGCTTGGTCGGAAATAGCGGGGGGACCACAGATACGCAGTATTTT
TRBJ2-3	TRBV5-1	.	TRBD2	CASSPQRGGQSTDTQYF	TGCGCCAGCAGCCCTCAGCGGGGGGGCCAGTCGACAGATACGCAGTATTTT
TRBJ1-2	TRBV7-9	.	TRBD1	CASRTDAGGRVHF	TGTGCCAGCAGGACAGACGCAGGGGGCCGGGTACACTTC
TRBJ2-2	TRBV13	few	.	CASSPGDLTGELFF	TGTGCCAGCAGCCCAGGGGACCTTACCGGGGAGCTGTTTTTT
TRBJ2-7	TRBV6-5	once	TRBD2	CASSYAVAGGYEQYF	TGTGCCAGCAGTTATGCCGTAGCGGGAGGTTACGAGCAGTACTTC
TRBJ1-2	TRBV27	.	.	CASSDRKGYTF	TGTGCCAGCAGTGACCGCAAGGGCTACACCTTC
TRBJ2-3	TRBV13	.	.	CASSFGLPSTDTQYF	TGTGCCAGCAGCTTTGGCCTTCCTAGCACAGATACGCAGTATTTT